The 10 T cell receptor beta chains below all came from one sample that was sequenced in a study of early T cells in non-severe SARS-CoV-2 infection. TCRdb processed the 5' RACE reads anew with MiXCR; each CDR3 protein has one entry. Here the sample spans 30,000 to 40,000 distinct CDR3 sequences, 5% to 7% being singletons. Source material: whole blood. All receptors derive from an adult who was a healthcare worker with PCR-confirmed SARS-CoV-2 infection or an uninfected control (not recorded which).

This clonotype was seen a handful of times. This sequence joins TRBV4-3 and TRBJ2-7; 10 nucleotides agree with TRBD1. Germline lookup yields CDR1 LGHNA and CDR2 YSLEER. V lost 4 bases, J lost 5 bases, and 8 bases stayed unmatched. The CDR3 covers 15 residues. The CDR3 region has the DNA TGCGCCAGCAGCCTCCAGGGTGACAGGGGGCACGAGCAGTACTTC. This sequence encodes CASSLQGDRGHEQYF.

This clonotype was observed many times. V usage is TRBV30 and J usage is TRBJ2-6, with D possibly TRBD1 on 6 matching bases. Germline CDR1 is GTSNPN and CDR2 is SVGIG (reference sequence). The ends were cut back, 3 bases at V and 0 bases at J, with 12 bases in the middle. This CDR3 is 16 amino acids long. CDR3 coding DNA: TGTGCCTGGAGAGGGGACAATCTCTCTGGGGCCAACGTCCTGACTTTC. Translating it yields CAWRGDNLSGANVLTF.

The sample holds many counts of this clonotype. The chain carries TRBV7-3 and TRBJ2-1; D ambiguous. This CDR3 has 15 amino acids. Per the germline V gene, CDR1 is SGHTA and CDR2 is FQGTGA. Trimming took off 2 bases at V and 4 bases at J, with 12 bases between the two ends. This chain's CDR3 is CASSLVAMTYNEQFF. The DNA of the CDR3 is TGTGCCAGCAGCTTAGTAGCAATGACATACAATGAGCAGTTCTTC. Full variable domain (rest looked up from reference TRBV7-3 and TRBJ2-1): GAGVSQTPSNKVTEKGKYVELRCDPISGHTALYWYRQSLGQGPEFLIYFQGTGAADDSGLPNDRFFAVRPEGSVSTLKIQRTERGDSAVYLCASSLVAMTYNEQFFGPGTRLTVL.

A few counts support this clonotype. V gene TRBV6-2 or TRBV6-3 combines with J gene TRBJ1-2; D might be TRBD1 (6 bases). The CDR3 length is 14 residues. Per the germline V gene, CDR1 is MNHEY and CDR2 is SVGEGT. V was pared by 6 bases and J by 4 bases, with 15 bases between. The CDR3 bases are TGTGCCAGCAGCCCGGCCGGGACACCCTATGGCTACACCTTC. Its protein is CASSPAGTPYGYTF.

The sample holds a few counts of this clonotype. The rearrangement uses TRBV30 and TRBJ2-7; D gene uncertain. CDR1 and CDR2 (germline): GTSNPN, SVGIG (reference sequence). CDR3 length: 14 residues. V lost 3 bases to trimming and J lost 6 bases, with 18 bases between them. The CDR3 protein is CAWSSGYKGPEQYF. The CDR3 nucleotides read TGTGCCTGGAGCTCCGGTTACAAAGGACCCGAGCAGTACTTC. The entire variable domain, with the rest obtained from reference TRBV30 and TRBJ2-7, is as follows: SQTIHQWPATLVQPVGSPLSLECTVEGTSNPNLYWYRQAAGRGLQLLFYSVGIGQISSEVPQNLSASRPQDRQFILSSKKLLLSDSGFYLCAWSSGYKGPEQYFGPGTRLTVT.

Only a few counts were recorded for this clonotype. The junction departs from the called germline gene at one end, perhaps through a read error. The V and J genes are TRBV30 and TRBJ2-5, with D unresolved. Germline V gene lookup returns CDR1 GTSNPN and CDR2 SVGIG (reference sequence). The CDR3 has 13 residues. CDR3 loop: CAWSFGHQETQYF. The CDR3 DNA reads TGTGCCTGGAGTTTTGGTCACCAGGAGACCCAGTACTTC.

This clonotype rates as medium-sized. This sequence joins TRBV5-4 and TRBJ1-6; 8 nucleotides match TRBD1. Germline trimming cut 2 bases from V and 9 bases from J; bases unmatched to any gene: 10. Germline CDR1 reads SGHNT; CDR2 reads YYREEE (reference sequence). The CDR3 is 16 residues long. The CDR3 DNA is TGTGCCAGCAGCTTTAGTTCTGGCACAGGGGGTTCACCCCTCCACTTT. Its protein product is CASSFSSGTGGSPLHF.

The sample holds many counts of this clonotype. The CDR3 region is CSARQGAANEKLFF. Written as DNA, the CDR3 is TGCAGTGCAAGACAGGGGGCGGCTAATGAAAAACTGTTTTTT. The chain uses TRBV20-1 and TRBJ1-4; 10 nucleotides line up with TRBD1. The V and J ends lost 6 bases and 3 bases, in that order; junction bases with no gene match: 4. CDR3 length: 14 residues. Germline V gene data show CDR1 as DFQATT and CDR2 as SNEGSKA (reference sequence).

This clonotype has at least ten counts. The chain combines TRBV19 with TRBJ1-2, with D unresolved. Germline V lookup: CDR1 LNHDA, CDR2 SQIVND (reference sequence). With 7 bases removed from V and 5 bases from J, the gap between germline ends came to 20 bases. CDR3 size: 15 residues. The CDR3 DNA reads TGTGCCAGTACCTTCGGCGCCAGTCGGGAATATGGCTACACCTTC. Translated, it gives CASTFGASREYGYTF.

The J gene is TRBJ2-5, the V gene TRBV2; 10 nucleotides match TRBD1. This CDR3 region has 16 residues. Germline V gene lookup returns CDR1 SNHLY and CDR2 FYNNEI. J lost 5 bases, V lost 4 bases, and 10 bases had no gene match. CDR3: CASSATRTGGRETQYF. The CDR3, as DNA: TGTGCCAGCAGTGCGACCCGGACAGGGGGGCGTGAGACCCAGTACTTC.